Detailed here is one T cell receptor beta chain. Its antigen remains unknown. A much larger clone lies a single base off, so this may be a read error. The CDR3 spans 14 residues. This entry comes from a study of response to subunit inactivated influenza vaccine. Study-wide results and caveats: That few new T cells are recruited by each seasonal influenza vaccination was the authors' suggestion.

One entry per CDR3 protein results from TCRdb running MiXCR on the RT-PCR reads. This sample has some 600,000 distinct CDR3 sequences, with around 13% found just once. This specimen was PBMCs from blood, taken approximately 15 days before vaccination. The TCR sequence derives from a man in his forties or fifties who received an inactivated influenza vaccine. This chain connects TRBV12-3 or TRBV12-4 to TRBJ2-7; D possibly matches TRBD1 or TRBD2 (6 bases each). Here the CDR3 DNA reads TGTGCCAGCGGCAGCCGAGGGGGGAGAGACGATCAGTACTTC. Residues: CASGSRGGRDDQYF.